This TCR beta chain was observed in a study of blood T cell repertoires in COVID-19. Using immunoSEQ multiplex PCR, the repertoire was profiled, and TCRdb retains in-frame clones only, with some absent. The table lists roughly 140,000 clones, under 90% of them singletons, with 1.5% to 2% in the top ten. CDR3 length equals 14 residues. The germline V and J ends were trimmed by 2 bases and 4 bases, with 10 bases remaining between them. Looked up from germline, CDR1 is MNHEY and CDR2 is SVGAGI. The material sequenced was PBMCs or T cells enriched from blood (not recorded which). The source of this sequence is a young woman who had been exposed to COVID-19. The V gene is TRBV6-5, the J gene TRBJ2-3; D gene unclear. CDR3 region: CASSYGWAADTQYF. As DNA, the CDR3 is TGTGCCAGCAGTTACGGATGGGCTGCAGATACGCAGTATTTT.